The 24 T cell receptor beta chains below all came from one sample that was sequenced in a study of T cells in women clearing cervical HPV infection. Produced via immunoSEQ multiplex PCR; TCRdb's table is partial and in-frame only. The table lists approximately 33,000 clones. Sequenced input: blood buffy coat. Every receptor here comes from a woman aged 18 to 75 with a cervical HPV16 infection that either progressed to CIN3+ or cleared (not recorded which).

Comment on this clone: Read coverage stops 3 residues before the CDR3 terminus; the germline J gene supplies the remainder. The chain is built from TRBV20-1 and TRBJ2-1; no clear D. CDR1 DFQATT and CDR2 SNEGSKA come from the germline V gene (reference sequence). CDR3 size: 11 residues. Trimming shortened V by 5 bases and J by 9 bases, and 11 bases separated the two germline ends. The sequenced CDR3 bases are TGCAGTGCTGGCGGATTGGGTGAG. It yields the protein CSAGGLGE. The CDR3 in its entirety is CSAGGLGEQFF.

CDR3 DNA (partial): TGTGCCAGCAGTTATCAGGGACTAGTCTACGAG. Its protein product is CASSYQGLVYE. The entire CDR3 reads CASSYQGLVYEQYF. The J gene is TRBJ2-7, the V gene TRBV6-2 or TRBV6-3; 8 nucleotides line up with TRBD2. From the germline J gene comes the end of the CDR3, since the read stops 3 residues before it. The V gene end was trimmed by 3 bases and the J gene end by 3 bases; junction bases not matched to a gene: 4. CDR3 length: 14 residues. Germline CDR1 reads MNHEY; CDR2 reads SVGEGT.

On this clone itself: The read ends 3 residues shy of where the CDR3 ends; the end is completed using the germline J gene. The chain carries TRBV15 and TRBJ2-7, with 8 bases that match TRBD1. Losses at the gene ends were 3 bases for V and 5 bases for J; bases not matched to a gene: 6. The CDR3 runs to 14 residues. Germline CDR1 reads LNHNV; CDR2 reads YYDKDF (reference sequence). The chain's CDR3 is CATSRGQVTDEQYF. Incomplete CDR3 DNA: TGTGCCACCAGCAGGGGACAGGTTACAGACGAG.

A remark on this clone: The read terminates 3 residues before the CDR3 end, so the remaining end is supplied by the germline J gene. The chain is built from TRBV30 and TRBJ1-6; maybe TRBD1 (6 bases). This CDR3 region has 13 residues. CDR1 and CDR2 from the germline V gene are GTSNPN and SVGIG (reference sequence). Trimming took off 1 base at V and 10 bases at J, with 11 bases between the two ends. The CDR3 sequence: CAWSEQGVSPLHF. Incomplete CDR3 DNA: TGTGCCTGGAGTGAACAGGGAGTCTCACCC.

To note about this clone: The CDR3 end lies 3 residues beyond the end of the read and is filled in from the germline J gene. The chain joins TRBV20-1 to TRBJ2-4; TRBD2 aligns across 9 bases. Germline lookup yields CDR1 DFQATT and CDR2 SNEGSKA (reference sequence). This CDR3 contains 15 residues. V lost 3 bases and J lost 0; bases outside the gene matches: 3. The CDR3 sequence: CSARTSGLAKNIQYF. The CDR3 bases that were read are TGCAGTGCTAGGACTAGCGGCCTAGCCAAAAACATT.

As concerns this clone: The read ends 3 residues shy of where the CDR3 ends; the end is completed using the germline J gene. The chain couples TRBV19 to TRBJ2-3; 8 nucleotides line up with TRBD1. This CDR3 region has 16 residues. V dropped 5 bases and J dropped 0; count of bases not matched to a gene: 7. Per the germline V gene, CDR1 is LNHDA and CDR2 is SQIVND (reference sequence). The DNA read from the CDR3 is TGTGCCAGTAGTCCCTGGACAGGGTCTAGCACAGATACG. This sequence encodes CASSPWTGSSTDT. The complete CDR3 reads CASSPWTGSSTDTQYF.

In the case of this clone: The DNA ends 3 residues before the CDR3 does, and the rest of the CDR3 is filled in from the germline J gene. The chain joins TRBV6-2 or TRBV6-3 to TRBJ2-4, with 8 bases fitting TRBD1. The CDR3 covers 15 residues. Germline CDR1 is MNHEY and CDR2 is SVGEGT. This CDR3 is CASSYSAGGYRGQYF. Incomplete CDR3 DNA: TGTGCCAGCAGTTACTCGGCAGGGGGCTATCGTGGT.

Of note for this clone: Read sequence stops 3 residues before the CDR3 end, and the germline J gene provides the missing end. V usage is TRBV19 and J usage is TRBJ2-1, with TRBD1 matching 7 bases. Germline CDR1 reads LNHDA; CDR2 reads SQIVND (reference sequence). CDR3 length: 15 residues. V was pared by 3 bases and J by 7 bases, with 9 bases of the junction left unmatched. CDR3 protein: CASSIPWTGRNEQFF. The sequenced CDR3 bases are TGTGCCAGTAGTATTCCATGGACAGGAAGGAATGAG.

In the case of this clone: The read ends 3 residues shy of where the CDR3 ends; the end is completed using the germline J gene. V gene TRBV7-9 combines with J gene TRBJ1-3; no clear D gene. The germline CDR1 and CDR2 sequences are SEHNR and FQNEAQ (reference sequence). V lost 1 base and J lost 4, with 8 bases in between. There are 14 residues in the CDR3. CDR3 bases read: TGTGCCAGCAGCTTAGAAGGCGGGGGAAACACC. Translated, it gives CASSLEGGGNT. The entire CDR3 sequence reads CASSLEGGGNTIYF.

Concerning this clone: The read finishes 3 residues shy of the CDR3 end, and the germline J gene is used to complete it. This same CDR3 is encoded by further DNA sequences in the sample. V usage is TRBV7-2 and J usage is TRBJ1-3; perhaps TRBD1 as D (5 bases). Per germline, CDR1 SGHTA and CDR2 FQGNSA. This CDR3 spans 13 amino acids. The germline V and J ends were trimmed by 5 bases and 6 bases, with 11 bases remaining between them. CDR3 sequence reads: CASSPQGVNTIYF. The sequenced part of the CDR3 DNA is TGTGCCAGCAGCCCCCAGGGAGTAAACACC.

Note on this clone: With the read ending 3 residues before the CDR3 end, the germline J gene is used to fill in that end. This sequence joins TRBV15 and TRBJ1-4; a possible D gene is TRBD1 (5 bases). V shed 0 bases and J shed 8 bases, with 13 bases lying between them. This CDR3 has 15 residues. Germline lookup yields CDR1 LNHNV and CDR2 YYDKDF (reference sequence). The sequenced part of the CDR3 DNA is TGTGCCACCAGCAGAGATGGGGGGGTGGGCGAAAAA. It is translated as CATSRDGGVGEK. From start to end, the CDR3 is CATSRDGGVGEKLFF.

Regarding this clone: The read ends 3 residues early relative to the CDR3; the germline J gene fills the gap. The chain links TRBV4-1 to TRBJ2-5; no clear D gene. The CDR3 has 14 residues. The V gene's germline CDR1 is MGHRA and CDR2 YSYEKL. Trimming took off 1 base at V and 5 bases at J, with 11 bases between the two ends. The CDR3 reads CASSQAIRVETQYF. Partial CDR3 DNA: TGCGCCAGCAGCCAAGCGATTAGGGTGGAGACC.

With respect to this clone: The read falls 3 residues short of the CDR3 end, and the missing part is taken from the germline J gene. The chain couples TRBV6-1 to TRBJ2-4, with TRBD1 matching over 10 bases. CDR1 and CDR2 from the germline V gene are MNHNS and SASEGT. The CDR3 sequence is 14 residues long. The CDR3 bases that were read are TGTGCCAGCAGTGGGGACAGGGGACTCTATGGT. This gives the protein CASSGDRGLYG. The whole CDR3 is CASSGDRGLYGQYF.

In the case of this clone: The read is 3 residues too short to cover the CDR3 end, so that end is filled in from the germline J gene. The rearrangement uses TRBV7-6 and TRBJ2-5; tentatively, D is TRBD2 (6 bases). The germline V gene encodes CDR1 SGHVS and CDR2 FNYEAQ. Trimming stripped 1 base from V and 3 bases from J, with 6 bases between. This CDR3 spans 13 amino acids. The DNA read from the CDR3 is TGTGCCAGCAGCTTAGGGGGGGAAGAGACC. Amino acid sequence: CASSLGGEET. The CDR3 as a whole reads CASSLGGEETQYF.

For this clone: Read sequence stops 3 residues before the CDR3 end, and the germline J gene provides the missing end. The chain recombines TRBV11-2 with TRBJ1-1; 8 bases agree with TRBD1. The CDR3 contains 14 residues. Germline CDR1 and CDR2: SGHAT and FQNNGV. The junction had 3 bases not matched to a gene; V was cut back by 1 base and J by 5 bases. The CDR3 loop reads CASSLGQGRTEAFF. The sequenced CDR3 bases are TGTGCCAGCAGCTTAGGACAGGGGAGGACTGAA.

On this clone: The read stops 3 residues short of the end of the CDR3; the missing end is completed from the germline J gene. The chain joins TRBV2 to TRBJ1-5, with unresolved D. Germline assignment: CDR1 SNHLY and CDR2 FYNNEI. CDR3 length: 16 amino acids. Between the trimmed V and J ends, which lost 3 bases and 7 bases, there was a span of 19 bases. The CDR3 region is CASSDFGGSNWQPQHF. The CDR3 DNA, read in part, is TGTGCCAGCAGTGATTTTGGCGGGTCGAACTGGCAGCCC.

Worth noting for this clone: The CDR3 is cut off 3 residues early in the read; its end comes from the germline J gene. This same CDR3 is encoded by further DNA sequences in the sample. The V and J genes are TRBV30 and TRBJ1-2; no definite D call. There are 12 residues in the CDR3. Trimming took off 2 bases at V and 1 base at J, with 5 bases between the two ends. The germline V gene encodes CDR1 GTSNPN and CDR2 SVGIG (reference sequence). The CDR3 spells CAWSQVNYGYTF. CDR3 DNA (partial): TGTGCCTGGAGTCAGGTTAACTATGGC.

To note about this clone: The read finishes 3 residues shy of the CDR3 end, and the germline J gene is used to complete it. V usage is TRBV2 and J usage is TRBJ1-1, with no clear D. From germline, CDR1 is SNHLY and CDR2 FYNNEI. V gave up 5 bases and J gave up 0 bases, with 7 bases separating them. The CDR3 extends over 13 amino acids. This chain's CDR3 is CASSRTVNTEAFF. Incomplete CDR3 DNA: TGTGCCAGCAGTAGGACTGTGAACACTGAA.

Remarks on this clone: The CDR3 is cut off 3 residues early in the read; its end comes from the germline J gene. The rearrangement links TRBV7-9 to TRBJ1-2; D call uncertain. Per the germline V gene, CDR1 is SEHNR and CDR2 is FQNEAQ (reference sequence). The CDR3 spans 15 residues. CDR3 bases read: TGTGCCAGCAGCTCCAAGGGCGGGCCAGCCTACGAC. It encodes CASSSKGGPAYD. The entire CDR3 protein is CASSSKGGPAYDYTF.

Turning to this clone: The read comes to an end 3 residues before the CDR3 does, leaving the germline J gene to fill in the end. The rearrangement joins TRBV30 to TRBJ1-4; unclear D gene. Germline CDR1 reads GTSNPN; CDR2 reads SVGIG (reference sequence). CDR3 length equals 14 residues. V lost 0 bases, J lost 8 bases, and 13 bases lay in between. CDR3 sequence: CAWSVKGSGEKLFF. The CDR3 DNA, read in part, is TGTGCCTGGAGTGTAAAGGGTTCTGGGGAAAAA.

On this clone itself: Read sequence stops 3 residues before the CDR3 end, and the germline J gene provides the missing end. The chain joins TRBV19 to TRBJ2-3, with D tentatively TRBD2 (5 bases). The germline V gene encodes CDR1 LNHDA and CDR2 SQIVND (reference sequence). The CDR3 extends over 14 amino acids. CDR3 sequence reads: CASSIKRFSQPQYF. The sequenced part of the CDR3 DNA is TGTGCCAGTAGTATCAAGCGGTTTTCTCAGCCG.

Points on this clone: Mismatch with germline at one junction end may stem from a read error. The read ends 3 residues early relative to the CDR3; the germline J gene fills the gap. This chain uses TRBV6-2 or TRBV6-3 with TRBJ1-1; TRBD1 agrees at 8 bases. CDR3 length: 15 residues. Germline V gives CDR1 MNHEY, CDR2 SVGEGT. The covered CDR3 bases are TGTTCCAGCAGTTCCCCGGACAGGGACACCACTGAA. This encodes CSSSSPDRDTTE. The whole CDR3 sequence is CSSSSPDRDTTEAFF.

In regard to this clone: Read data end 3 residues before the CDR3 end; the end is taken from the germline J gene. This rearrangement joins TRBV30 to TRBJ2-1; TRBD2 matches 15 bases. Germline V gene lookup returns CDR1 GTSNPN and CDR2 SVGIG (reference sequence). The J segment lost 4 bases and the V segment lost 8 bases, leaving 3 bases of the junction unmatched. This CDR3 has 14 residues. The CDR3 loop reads CAGGLAGGYNEQFF. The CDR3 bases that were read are TGTGCCGGCGGACTAGCGGGAGGGTACAATGAG.

The CDR3 sequence is CASLPSGGLDEKLFF. The part of the CDR3 DNA that was read is TGTGCCAGCCTACCAAGTGGGGGGTTGGATGAAAAA. V is TRBV5-6 and J is TRBJ1-4, with D possibly being TRBD1 (5 bases). The read is 3 residues too short to cover the CDR3 end, so that end is filled in from the germline J gene. V gave up 7 bases and J gave up 6 bases, with 19 bases separating them. Germline CDR1 is SGHDT and CDR2 is YYEEEE. The CDR3 loop spans 15 amino acids.